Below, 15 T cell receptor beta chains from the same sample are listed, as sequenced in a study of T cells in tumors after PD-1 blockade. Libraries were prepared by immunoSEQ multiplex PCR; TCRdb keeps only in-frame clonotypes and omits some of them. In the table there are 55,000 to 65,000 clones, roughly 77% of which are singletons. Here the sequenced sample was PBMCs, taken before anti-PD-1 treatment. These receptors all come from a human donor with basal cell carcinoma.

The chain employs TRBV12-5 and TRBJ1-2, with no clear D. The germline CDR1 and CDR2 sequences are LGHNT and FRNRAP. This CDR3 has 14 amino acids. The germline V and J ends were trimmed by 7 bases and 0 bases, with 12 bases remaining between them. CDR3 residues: CASVYSTANYGYTF. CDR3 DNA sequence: TGTGCTAGTGTTTACTCAACAGCTAACTATGGCTACACCTTC.

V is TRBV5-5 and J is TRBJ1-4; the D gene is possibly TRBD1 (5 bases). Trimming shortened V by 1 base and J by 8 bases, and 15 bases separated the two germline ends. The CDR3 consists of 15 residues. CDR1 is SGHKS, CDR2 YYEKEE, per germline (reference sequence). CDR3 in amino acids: CASSLYRGSGEKLFF. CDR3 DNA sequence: TGTGCCAGCAGCTTGTATCGGGGGTCAGGCGAAAAACTGTTTTTT.

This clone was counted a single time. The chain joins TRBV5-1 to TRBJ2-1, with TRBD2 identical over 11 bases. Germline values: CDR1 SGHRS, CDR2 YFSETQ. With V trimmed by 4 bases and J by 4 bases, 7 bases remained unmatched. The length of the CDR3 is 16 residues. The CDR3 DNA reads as TGCGCCAGCAGCACTCCTAGCGGGGGGTATTACAATGAGCAGTTCTTC. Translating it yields CASSTPSGGYYNEQFF.

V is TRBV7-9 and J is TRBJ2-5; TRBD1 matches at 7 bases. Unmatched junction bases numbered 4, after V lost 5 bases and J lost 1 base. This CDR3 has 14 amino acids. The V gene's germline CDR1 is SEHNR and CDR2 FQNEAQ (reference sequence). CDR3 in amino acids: CASSKWTGQETQYF. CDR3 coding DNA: TGTGCCAGCAGCAAATGGACAGGCCAAGAGACCCAGTACTTC.

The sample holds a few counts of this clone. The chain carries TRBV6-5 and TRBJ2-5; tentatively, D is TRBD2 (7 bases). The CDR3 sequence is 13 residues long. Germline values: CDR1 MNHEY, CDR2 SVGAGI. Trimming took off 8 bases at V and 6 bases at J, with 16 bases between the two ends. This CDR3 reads CASRGAGGKTQYF. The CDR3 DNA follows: TGTGCCAGCCGGGGGGCAGGAGGGAAGACCCAGTACTTC.

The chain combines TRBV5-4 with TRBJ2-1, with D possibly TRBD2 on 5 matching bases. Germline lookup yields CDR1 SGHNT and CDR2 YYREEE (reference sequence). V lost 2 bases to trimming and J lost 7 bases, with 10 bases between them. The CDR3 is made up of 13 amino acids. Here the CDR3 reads CASSFAGVNEQFF. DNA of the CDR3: TGTGCCAGCAGCTTTGCCGGGGTAAATGAGCAGTTCTTC.

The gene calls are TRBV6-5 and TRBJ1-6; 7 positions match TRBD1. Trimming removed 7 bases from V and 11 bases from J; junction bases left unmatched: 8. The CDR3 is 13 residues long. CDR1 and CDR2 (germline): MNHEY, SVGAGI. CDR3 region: CASKATGQAPLHF. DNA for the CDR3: TGTGCCAGCAAAGCGACAGGGCAAGCACCCCTCCACTTT.

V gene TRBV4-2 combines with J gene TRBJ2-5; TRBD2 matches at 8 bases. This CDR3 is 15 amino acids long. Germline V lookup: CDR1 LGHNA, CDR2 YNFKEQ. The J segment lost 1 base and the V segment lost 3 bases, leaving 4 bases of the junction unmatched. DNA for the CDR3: TGTGCCAGCAGCCAGATAGCGGGGCCCCAAGAGACCCAGTACTTC. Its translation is CASSQIAGPQETQYF.

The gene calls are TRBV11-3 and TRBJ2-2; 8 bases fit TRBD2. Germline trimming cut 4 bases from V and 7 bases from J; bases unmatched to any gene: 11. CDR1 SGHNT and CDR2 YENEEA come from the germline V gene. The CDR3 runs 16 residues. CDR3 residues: CASSSRGGGFNGELFF. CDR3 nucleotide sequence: TGTGCCAGCAGCTCACGGGGGGGCGGGTTTAACGGGGAGCTGTTTTTT.

For the CDR3, the DNA is TGTGCCAGCAGCTTGAGATTGGGCGGGGGCCATCTCTCTGGAAACACCATATATTTT. This translates into CASSLRLGGGHLSGNTIYF. The chain combines TRBV5-6 with TRBJ1-3, with D possibly being TRBD1 (6 bases). The CDR3 spans 19 residues. Germline CDR1 is SGHDT and CDR2 is YYEEEE. V was pared by 1 base and J by 0 bases, with 20 bases between.

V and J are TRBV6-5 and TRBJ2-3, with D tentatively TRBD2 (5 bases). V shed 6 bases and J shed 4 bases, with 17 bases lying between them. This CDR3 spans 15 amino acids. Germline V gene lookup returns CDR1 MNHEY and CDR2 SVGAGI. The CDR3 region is CASRPGSTPADTQYF. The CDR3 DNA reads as TGTGCCAGCAGACCGGGATCTACCCCAGCAGATACGCAGTATTTT.

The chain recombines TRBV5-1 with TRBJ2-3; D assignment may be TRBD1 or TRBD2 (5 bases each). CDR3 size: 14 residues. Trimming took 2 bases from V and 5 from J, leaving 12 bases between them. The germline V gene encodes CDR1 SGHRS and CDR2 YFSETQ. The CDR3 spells CASSFDGDGDTQYF. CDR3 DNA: TGCGCCAGCAGCTTCGATGGGGACGGAGATACGCAGTATTTT. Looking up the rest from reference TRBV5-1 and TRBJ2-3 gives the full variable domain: KAGVTQTPRYLIKTRGQQVTLSCSPISGHRSVSWYQQTPGQGLQFLFEYFSETQRNKGNFPGRFSGRQFSNSRSEMNVSTLELGDSALYLCASSFDGDGDTQYFGPGTRLTVL.

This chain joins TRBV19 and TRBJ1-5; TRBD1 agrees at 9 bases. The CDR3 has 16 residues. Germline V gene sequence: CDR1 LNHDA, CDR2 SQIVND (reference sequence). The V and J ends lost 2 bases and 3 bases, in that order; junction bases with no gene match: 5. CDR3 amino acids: CASSILDRGDNQPQHF. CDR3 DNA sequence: TGTGCCAGTAGTATACTGGACAGGGGAGACAATCAGCCCCAGCATTTT.

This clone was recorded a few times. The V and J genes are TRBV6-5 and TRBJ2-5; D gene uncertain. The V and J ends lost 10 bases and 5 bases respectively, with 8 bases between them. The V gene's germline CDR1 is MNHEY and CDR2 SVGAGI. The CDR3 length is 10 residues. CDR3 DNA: TGTGCCACTTCAAGGGAGACCCAGTACTTC. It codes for CATSRETQYF.

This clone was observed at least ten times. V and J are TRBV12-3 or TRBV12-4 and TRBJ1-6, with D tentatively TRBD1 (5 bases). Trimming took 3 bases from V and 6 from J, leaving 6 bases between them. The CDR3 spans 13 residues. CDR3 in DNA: TGTGCCAGCAGTTTGCAGGGTAATTCACCCCTCCACTTT. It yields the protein CASSLQGNSPLHF.